The TCR beta chain described here comes from a study of blood T cell dynamics during melanoma immunotherapy (dated by TCRdb to about 2020). For the study in its entirety: Patients with metastatic melanoma were treated with first-line pembrolizumab or nivolumab plus ipilimumab as standard of care in the United Kingdom. To identify early correlates of response, the study profiled peripheral T cell receptor repertoires in patients with metastatic melanoma before and after one cycle of checkpoint inhibitor therapy. The training cohort was made up of consecutive patients, while a further independent group of patients from the same centre was pooled to form an external validation set.

Study-level results and caveats: Unlike progressors, patients who went on to achieve disease control showed a bifurcated reorganization of the PBMC repertoire at W3, with either increased clonality or increased diversity. The study could not determine whether the T cell clones driving repertoire changes were melanoma-specific or reflected general immune activation. The relatively small sample size was acknowledged as something that could potentially limit how far the results can be generalized.

Reading the label with the study, this specimen's time point is: week 3, after first cycle of checkpoint inhibitor. Blood was sampled before treatment (T0) and at week 3 (W3), after the first cycle of checkpoint blockade. Except for a couple of patients with rapid clinical progression, response was assessed 12 weeks after the first infusion by RECIST 1.1; disease control meant complete response, partial response or stable disease. Patients were not eligible if they had prior systemic cancer treatment, concomitant immunosuppressant therapy or synchronous other active malignancies. To track both circulating cells and T cell turnover, TCR beta was sequenced from bulk PBMC as well as from plasma cell-free DNA. Lymphoprep and SepMate tubes were used to isolate PBMC from blood, and red cell lysis was then performed. QIAamp DNA Blood Mini kits were used to extract DNA from PBMC and sorted T cell subsets.

Including the terminal cysteine and phenylalanine, the CDR3 comprises 13 residues. Only the CDR3 DNA stays, 39 bases, in frame from base 1. At the junction V is shortened by 0 bases and J by 5 bases, with 5 bases in between. CDR1 and CDR2, looked up from the germline V gene (reference sequence), are MNHEY and SMNVEV. For every bulk PBMC sample, a fixed 350 ng of DNA was loaded. TCR beta CDR3 sequences were amplified from genomic DNA using the immunoSEQ TCRb Assay kit according to manufacturer instructions. The KAPA Library Quantification Kit for Illumina platforms was used to quantify the pooled libraries by qPCR. Sequencing of the pooled libraries was done on an Illumina NextSeq 500, with clustering at roughly 0.6-1.1 pM. On the authors' methods: Analysis of the TCR data relied on immunoSEQ ANALYZER and the R LymphoSeq package. A rearrangement efficiency score was calculated as productive divided by the sum of productive and non-productive CDR3 sequences. Within each patient, timepoints were compared pairwise for clonality, measured with the Gini coefficient, and for diversity, measured with the Renyi index at alpha=1. In LymphoSeq, clonal relatedness was computed using an edit distance of 3, and repertoire similarity was computed using the Bhattacharyya coefficient. Linear discriminant analysis on week-3 changes in clonality and diversity was built with the R MASS and caret packages to classify response. As stored in TCRdb, this immuneACCESS dataset retains in-frame rearrangements with V and J assigned. A fraction of the clones does not appear; measured against another copy, unresolved V genes explain less than half of the discrepancy, and the remainder lacks a known reason. V and J calls and clone size are as listed in that table; D and trimming were resolved from the DNA. Across this sample there are about 12,000 clones, with approximately 88% seen only once. The top ten clones comprise less than 4.5% of the sample.

As to this clone: Its antigen remains unidentified. It has no much larger one-base neighbor in the sample; base qualities were not kept.

This clonotype was obtained from a human donor with melanoma. Sequencing was performed on blood, taken from a patient treated with checkpoint blockade. The chain uses TRBV27 and TRBJ1-5, with no D gene named confidently. The CDR3 is CASSLSEDQPQHF. The sequenced DNA: TGTGCCAGCAGTTTATCGGAGGATCAGCCCCAGCATTTT.